The 20 T cell receptor beta chains given below trace back to one sample, sequenced in a study of post-analysis software for immune sequencing data. Whole-study findings and limits: A handful of TRBV segments were more frequent in patients than controls; TRBV5-6, TRBV5-1 and TRBV20-1 belonged to this group.

Their antigen targets remain unknown. Included in the TCR beta cDNA libraries were unique molecular identifiers. TCRdb redid the calling of the PCR reads with MiXCR, one entry per CDR3 protein. The data show hundreds of thousands of distinct CDR3 sequences, around 50% seen once. Input material: blood. The receptors here all came from a girl under 18 with multiple sclerosis.

This clonotype was seen ten or more times. This rearrangement joins TRBV29-1 to TRBJ1-2; D is possibly TRBD1 (5 bases). CDR3 length: 11 residues. Deletions cut 6 bases from V and 4 bases from J, with 9 bases between. The germline gives CDR1 SQVTM, CDR2 ANQGSEA. CDR3 amino acids: CSVDSSYGYTF. CDR3 DNA sequence: TGCAGCGTAGACAGCAGCTATGGCTACACCTTC. The whole variable domain, filled in from reference TRBV29-1 and TRBJ1-2, reads SAVISQKPSRDICQRGTSLTIQCQVDSQVTMMFWYRQQPGQSLTLIATANQGSEATYESGFVIDKFPISRPNLTFSTLTVSNMSPEDSSIYLCSVDSSYGYTFGSGTRLTVV.

The rearrangement uses TRBV25-1 and TRBJ2-1; the D gene is possibly TRBD1 (7 bases). Germline V gene data show CDR1 as MGHDK and CDR2 as SYGVNS. The CDR3 contains 20 residues. The germline V and J ends were trimmed by 3 bases and 8 bases, with 32 bases remaining between them. The CDR3, as DNA: TGTGCCAGCAGTGACCGCGGGCTTACTGATGCAGGGGGGTTTGTGGATGAGCAGTTCTTC. Protein sequence: CASSDRGLTDAGGFVDEQFF.

A note on this clonotype: The junction does not match germline at one end; this may be a read error. The V and J genes are TRBV20-1 and TRBJ2-1, with D tentatively TRBD2 (6 bases). The CDR3 loop spans 14 amino acids. CDR1 DFQATT and CDR2 SNEGSKA come from the germline V gene (reference sequence). The CDR3 region is CSARAGLGYNKQFF. The CDR3 DNA reads TGCAGTGCTAGGGCGGGATTGGGCTACAATAAGCAGTTCTTC.

The V and J genes are TRBV14 and TRBJ2-7; 8 bases align to TRBD1. The CDR3 totals 14 residues. Germline-derived CDR1 and CDR2 are SGHDN and FVKESK. Trimming removed 4 bases from V and 4 bases from J; junction bases left unmatched: 6. CDR3 protein: CASSRQGAGYEQYF. The CDR3 nucleotides read TGTGCCAGCAGCCGGCAGGGGGCCGGTTACGAGCAGTACTTC.

This clonotype was seen a handful of times. V gene TRBV4-2 combines with J gene TRBJ2-5; D is unresolved. The germline gives CDR1 LGHNA, CDR2 YNFKEQ. There are 15 residues in the CDR3. Trimming cost V 0 bases and J 1 base, with 9 bases left between them. The CDR3 coding sequence is TGTGCCAGCAGCCAAGATCAAGACTTCCAAGAGACCCAGTACTTC. It encodes CASSQDQDFQETQYF.

The chain is built from TRBV6-2 or TRBV6-3 and TRBJ1-2, with D maybe TRBD1 (5 bases). This CDR3 spans 16 amino acids. Between the trimmed V and J ends, which lost 0 bases and 0 bases, there was a span of 11 bases. Germline V CDR1 and CDR2: MNHEY, SVGEGT. The chain's CDR3 is CASSYSRQLTNYGYTF. CDR3 DNA: TGTGCCAGCAGTTACTCCCGACAGCTCACTAACTATGGCTACACCTTC.

V gene TRBV29-1 combines with J gene TRBJ1-2; no definite D call. The CDR3 is 13 amino acids. Germline CDR1 is SQVTM and CDR2 is ANQGSEA. Trimming pared 1 base from V and 4 bases from J, leaving 10 bases between. In DNA, the CDR3 is TGCAGCGTTGAAGGACCAGAGAGCTATGGCTACACCTTC. Protein sequence: CSVEGPESYGYTF.

V usage is TRBV9 and J usage is TRBJ2-5; TRBD2 matches at 10 bases. Unmatched junction bases numbered 13, after V lost 4 bases and J lost 4 bases. CDR3 length: 17 amino acids. CDR1 is SGDLS and CDR2 is YYNGEE in the germline V gene. The chain's CDR3 is CASSRGETSGSRETQYF. CDR3 coding DNA: TGTGCCAGCAGCCGAGGGGAGACTAGCGGGTCCCGAGAGACCCAGTACTTC. Full variable domain (rest looked up from reference TRBV9 and TRBJ2-5): DSGVTQTPKHLITATGQRVTLRCSPRSGDLSVYWYQQSLDQGLQFLIQYYNGEERAKGNILERFSAQQFPDLHSELNLSSLELGDSALYFCASSRGETSGSRETQYFGPGTRLLVL.

The table lists this clonotype with a few counts. The gene calls are TRBV10-3 and TRBJ1-2; TRBD1 aligns across 7 bases. Germline assignment: CDR1 ENHRY and CDR2 SYGVKD. The CDR3 totals 15 residues. Trimming took 7 bases from V and 4 from J; bases not matched to a gene: 12. CDR3 in DNA: TGTGCCATCACTCCTGGACAGGAAGACCCCTATGGCTACACCTTC. Encoded protein: CAITPGQEDPYGYTF.

V usage is TRBV25-1 and J usage is TRBJ2-3; D gene unclear. Germline-derived CDR1 and CDR2 are MGHDK and SYGVNS. The CDR3 extends over 11 amino acids. V shed 3 bases and J shed 11 bases, with 9 bases lying between them. CDR3 loop: CASSDSIGQYF. The CDR3 bases are TGTGCCAGCAGTGATTCCATCGGGCAGTATTTT.

This clonotype showed up just a few times. The V and J genes are TRBV10-3 and TRBJ2-3; D is perhaps TRBD2 (5 bases). V was pared by 4 bases and J by 6 bases, with 11 bases between. This CDR3 has 13 residues. Germline V gene lookup returns CDR1 ENHRY and CDR2 SYGVKD. The CDR3 DNA reads as TGTGCCATCAGTGTCCTCCGCGGGGATACGCAGTATTTT. This encodes CAISVLRGDTQYF.

The sample holds a few counts of this clonotype. V usage is TRBV12-3 or TRBV12-4 and J usage is TRBJ1-2, with D possibly being TRBD1 (6 bases). CDR3 length: 14 residues. Trimming stripped 3 bases from V and 5 bases from J, with 13 bases between. The CDR3 DNA reads TGTGCCAGCAGTTTGGGGGGGGCCGCGTATGGCTACACCTTC. Amino acids: CASSLGGAAYGYTF.

Notes on this clonotype: The germline gene is not matched at one end of the junction; a read error may be the cause. The chain carries TRBV20-1 and TRBJ2-1, with a tentative D call TRBD2 (5 bases). Germline assignment: CDR1 DFQATT and CDR2 SNEGSKA (reference sequence). There are 15 residues in the CDR3. CDR3 sequence (DNA): TGCAGTACTAGAGATGGGGAGACGGATAACAATGAGCAGTTCTTC. Translating it yields CSTRDGETDNNEQFF.

This rearrangement joins TRBV6-5 to TRBJ2-3, with D possibly TRBD2 on 6 matching bases. Looked up from germline, CDR1 is MNHEY and CDR2 is SVGAGI. V lost 4 bases to trimming and J lost 6 bases, with 17 bases between them. The CDR3 contains 15 residues. CDR3: CASSCNGGISDTQYF. As DNA, the CDR3 is TGTGCCAGCAGTTGCAATGGGGGGATTTCGGATACGCAGTATTTT.

This clonotype has just a few counts. This chain joins TRBV11-3 and TRBJ2-1; D is unclear. V was trimmed by 8 bases and J by 5 bases, leaving 13 bases between them. The germline V gene encodes CDR1 SGHNT and CDR2 YENEEA. The length of the CDR3 is 13 residues. The CDR3 region is CASHPDADNEQFF. The CDR3, as DNA: TGTGCCAGCCACCCCGATGCGGACAATGAGCAGTTCTTC.

This chain uses TRBV3-1 with TRBJ1-5; maybe TRBD1 (6 bases). CDR1 is LGHDT and CDR2 is YNNKEL in the germline V gene (reference sequence). CDR3 length equals 17 residues. V shed 10 bases and J shed 1 base, with 23 bases lying between them. The CDR3 DNA is TGTGCCAACCGGCCCCCTGACAGGTGTACCAGCAATCAGCCCCAGCATTTT. Protein: CANRPPDRCTSNQPQHF.

The chain uses TRBV6-1 and TRBJ2-1, with D hard to call. V was shortened by 2 bases and J by 6 bases, with 14 bases between the two germline ends. CDR3 length equals 15 residues. CDR1 MNHNS and CDR2 SASEGT come from the germline V gene. CDR3 sequence (DNA): TGTGCCAGCAGTGAAATGCTGGGGAAACTCAATGAGCAGTTCTTC. Protein product: CASSEMLGKLNEQFF.

The chain is built from TRBV20-1 and TRBJ2-2, with 8 bases lining up with TRBD2. Germline CDR1 and CDR2: DFQATT and SNEGSKA (reference sequence). V gave up 0 bases and J gave up 3 bases; unmatched junction bases: 12. CDR3 size: 18 residues. The CDR3 DNA follows: TGCAGTGCTAGAGATGTGATGAGCGGGGGAGGCGACACCGGGGAGCTGTTTTTT. Translation gives CSARDVMSGGGDTGELFF.

This clonotype has more than one count but fewer than ten. This chain uses TRBV9 with TRBJ2-7, with TRBD2 matching 13 bases. The germline CDR1 and CDR2 sequences are SGDLS and YYNGEE. J lost 5 bases, V lost 4 bases, and 6 bases had no gene match. The CDR3 contains 15 residues. The CDR3 region is CASSSDGLAGDEQYF. CDR3 DNA: TGTGCCAGCAGCTCAGATGGACTAGCGGGAGACGAGCAGTACTTC.

This clonotype showed up just a few times. This chain connects TRBV12-3 or TRBV12-4 to TRBJ1-2, with 8 nucleotides matching TRBD1. This CDR3 contains 13 residues. The trim removed 4 bases at V and 8 bases at J, leaving 6 bases unmatched. The DNA of the CDR3 is TGTGCCAGCAGTTCCGACAGGGGCGAGGGCTACACCTTC. Amino acids: CASSSDRGEGYTF.